One sample yielded the 11 T cell receptor beta chains listed below, sequenced in a study of blood T cell repertoires in COVID-19. Here immunoSEQ multiplex PCR was the method, and the copy in TCRdb shows in-frame clones only, minus some. The sample holds some 150,000 clones; over 80% are singletons and the top ten take roughly two fifths. Sequenced material: peripheral blood. The receptors come from a middle-aged man who had recovered from COVID-19.

The chain joins TRBV6-1 to TRBJ2-1; TRBD2 matches at 10 bases. V lost 2 bases, J lost 7 bases, and 8 bases stayed unmatched. In germline, CDR1 is MNHNS, CDR2 SASEGT. The CDR3 totals 16 residues. The CDR3 is CASSESYSGGANEQFF. In DNA form, the CDR3 reads TGTGCCAGCAGTGAAAGTTACAGCGGGGGGGCAAATGAGCAGTTCTTC.

The CDR3: CASSLGGSETQYF. CDR3 bases: TGCGCCAGCAGCTTGGGAGGCTCTGAGACCCAGTACTTC. The V gene is TRBV5-1, the J gene TRBJ2-5; D not certain. CDR1 is SGHRS and CDR2 is YFSETQ in the germline V gene. The length of the CDR3 is 13 residues. Trimming removed 0 bases from V and 5 bases from J, with 8 bases in between.

The chain's CDR3 is CASRRTSGAGETQYF. In DNA, the CDR3 is TGTGCCAGCAGGAGGACAAGCGGGGCAGGAGAGACCCAGTACTTC. The chain links TRBV25-1 to TRBJ2-5, with 7 bases that match TRBD2. Germline values: CDR1 MGHDK, CDR2 SYGVNS. The CDR3 is 15 residues long. The junction had 11 bases not matched to a gene; V was cut back by 6 bases and J by 4 bases.

The V call is TRBV6-5, the J call TRBJ1-6; the D gene is possibly TRBD1 (6 bases). Per germline, CDR1 MNHEY and CDR2 SVGAGI. The CDR3 is made up of 15 amino acids. Trimming stripped 2 bases from V and 7 bases from J, with 12 bases between. The CDR3 spells CASSYDGTRNSPLHF. For the CDR3, the DNA is TGTGCCAGCAGTTACGATGGGACAAGGAATTCACCCCTCCACTTT.

V is TRBV30 and J is TRBJ1-1; TRBD1 matches 7 bases. The CDR3 is 14 amino acids. V was pared by 0 bases and J by 3 bases, with 4 bases of the junction left unmatched. Germline V gene data show CDR1 as GTSNPN and CDR2 as SVGIG (reference sequence). The CDR3, as DNA: TGTGCCTGGAGTGTAAGGGGGCCGTACACTGAAGCTTTCTTT. Encoded protein: CAWSVRGPYTEAFF.

The count of this clone is one. A junction end diverges from the germline sequence, so it may reflect a read error. The V and J genes are TRBV5-8 and TRBJ1-3; the D gene is possibly TRBD1 (5 bases). The CDR3 loop spans 9 amino acids. Germline V gives CDR1 SGHTS, CDR2 YDEGEE. CDR3 nucleotide sequence: TGTGCCAGCAGCTTGCGACAGAATTTT. Translating it yields CASSLRQNF.

This chain links TRBV24-1 with TRBJ2-2; D unclear. There are 15 residues in the CDR3. Germline values: CDR1 KGHDR, CDR2 SFDVKD. The V gene lost 1 base and the J gene lost 4 bases, with 9 bases spanning the gap. The DNA for the CDR3 is TGTGCCACCAGTGATTTTCGACAAGGCACCGGGGAGCTGTTTTTT. This codes for CATSDFRQGTGELFF.

This clone was counted once. V gene TRBV19 combines with J gene TRBJ2-2; maybe TRBD2 (6 bases). V lost 8 bases to trimming and J lost 5 bases, with 21 bases between them. Per the germline V gene, CDR1 is LNHDA and CDR2 is SQIVND (reference sequence). The CDR3 length is 16 residues. CDR3 DNA: TGTGCCAGTCTCCCACGCTGGGCCGGGACTACCGGGGAGCTGTTTTTT. Residues: CASLPRWAGTTGELFF.

The chain links TRBV7-8 to TRBJ2-5; 9 nucleotides agree with TRBD2. Trimming took 1 base from V and 3 from J; bases not matched to a gene: 6. CDR1 SGHVS and CDR2 FQNEAQ come from the germline V gene. This CDR3 comprises 16 residues. CDR3 in amino acids: CASSLVVAGGKETQYF. DNA of the CDR3: TGTGCCAGCAGCTTAGTAGTCGCGGGGGGGAAAGAGACCCAGTACTTC. Looking up the rest from reference TRBV7-8 and TRBJ2-5 gives the full variable domain: GAGVSQSPRYKVAKRGQDVALRCDPISGHVSLFWYQQALGQGPEFLTYFQNEAQLDKSGLPSDRFFAERPEGSVSTLKIQRTQQEDSAVYLCASSLVVAGGKETQYFGPGTRLLVL.

The table lists this clone with a count of one. J is TRBJ2-7 and V is TRBV12-3 or TRBV12-4; D ambiguous. The CDR3 has 12 residues. The V end lost 9 bases, the J end lost 6 bases, and 15 bases lay between the germline ends. Here the CDR3 reads CASASGFAEQYF. The DNA for the CDR3 is TGTGCCAGTGCCTCCGGTTTCGCCGAGCAGTACTTC.

The DNA for the CDR3 is TGTGCCAGCAGCGGTGTAGCGGGGGGGGATACGCAGTATTTT. Its protein product is CASSGVAGGDTQYF. The rearrangement uses TRBV9 and TRBJ2-3, with 11 nucleotides matching TRBD2. Trimming at V came to 3 bases and at J to 6 bases, leaving 3 bases not matched to a gene. Germline values: CDR1 SGDLS, CDR2 YYNGEE. This CDR3 contains 14 residues.